The 30 T cell receptor beta chains below come from one sample, sequenced in a study of T cell repertoires in aging, cancer and after chemotherapy. Peripheral blood genomic DNA, not sorted cells or RNA, was the template. Rearranged V-D-J TRB sequences were amplified with a mixed TRB-A/B primer pool. Each CDR3 protein gets one entry after TCRdb re-called the multiplex PCR reads with MiXCR. Altogether 2,000 to 2,500 distinct CDR3 sequences are present, around 30% being singletons, with the ten largest covering about a third. Sequenced material: blood. These receptors were taken from a human donor in good health.

This clonotype has a handful of counts. The gene calls are TRBV5-6 and TRBJ2-4; 7 bases fit TRBD1. Germline V CDR1 and CDR2: SGHDT, YYEEEE. The junction had 19 bases not matched to a gene; V was cut back by 3 bases and J by 7 bases. This CDR3 is 18 amino acids long. The CDR3 bases are TGTGCCAGCAGCTCCCCACACTTGGACAGGCAGGAAGGGAACATTCAGTACTTC. Translated: CASSSPHLDRQEGNIQYF.

This rearrangement joins TRBV27 to TRBJ1-3, with TRBD1 as a possible D gene (5 bases). This CDR3 has 15 residues. V dropped 6 bases and J dropped 2 bases, with 14 bases sitting between them. Germline-derived CDR1 and CDR2 are MNHEY and SMNVEV (reference sequence). This CDR3 reads CASSPGRGTGNTIYF. Here the CDR3 DNA reads TGTGCCAGCAGCCCCGGGAGGGGAACTGGAAACACCATATATTTT.

The gene calls are TRBV18 and TRBJ2-7; 14 bases agree with TRBD2. CDR1 KGHSH and CDR2 LQKENI come from the germline V gene. The trim removed 6 bases at V and 2 bases at J, leaving 9 bases unmatched. The CDR3 has 17 amino acids. This CDR3 reads CASSPGTSGSSPYEQYF. CDR3 in DNA: TGTGCCAGCTCCCCAGGGACTAGCGGGAGTTCTCCCTACGAGCAGTACTTC.

This clonotype ranks as medium-sized (0.01 to 0.1%). The rearrangement uses TRBV5-4 and TRBJ2-6; D ambiguous. The length of the CDR3 is 13 residues. V gave up 4 bases and J gave up 2 bases, with 4 bases separating them. Germline V gene sequence: CDR1 SGHNT, CDR2 YYREEE (reference sequence). CDR3 bases: TGTGCCAGCAGCCAAGCTGGGGCCAACGTCCTGACTTTC. Translating it yields CASSQAGANVLTF.

The chain joins TRBV20-1 to TRBJ2-7; 9 bases line up with TRBD2. The germline CDR1 and CDR2 sequences are DFQATT and SNEGSKA (reference sequence). V dropped 3 bases and J dropped 2; count of bases not matched to a gene: 5. The CDR3 extends over 14 amino acids. CDR3 in amino acids: CSARTRLAAYEQYF. The CDR3, as DNA: TGCAGTGCTAGGACCCGACTAGCGGCCTACGAGCAGTACTTC.

The chain combines TRBV6-5 with TRBJ1-2; 9 nucleotides line up with TRBD1. With V trimmed by 6 bases and J by 5 bases, 10 bases remained unmatched. Germline loops: CDR1 MNHEY, CDR2 SVGAGI. The CDR3 extends over 15 amino acids. In DNA, the CDR3 is TGTGCCAGCAGGGTGACACTGGACAGGGGATATGGCTACACCTTC. Protein: CASRVTLDRGYGYTF.

V gene TRBV5-5 combines with J gene TRBJ2-1; 10 bases are shared with TRBD2. Germline-derived CDR1 and CDR2 are SGHKS and YYEKEE (reference sequence). This CDR3 has 17 residues. The V and J ends lost 2 bases and 4 bases, in that order; junction bases with no gene match: 9. CDR3 bases: TGTGCCAGCAGCTTAGCGCGGCTAGCGGGGGTATACAATGAGCAGTTCTTC. It encodes CASSLARLAGVYNEQFF.

CDR3 coding DNA: TGCGCCAGCAGTGAGCAGGGGGCCTCGAACGGCTACACCTTC. This sequence encodes CASSEQGASNGYTF. This sequence joins TRBV10-2 and TRBJ1-2; 8 nucleotides line up with TRBD1. The V gene end was trimmed by 2 bases and the J gene end by 8 bases; junction bases not matched to a gene: 7. Germline loops: CDR1 WSHSY, CDR2 SAAADI. This CDR3 spans 14 amino acids.

As concerns this clonotype: A much larger clone lies one base from this, so it may be a read error. The gene calls are TRBV18 and TRBJ2-5, with D hard to call. Germline V gives CDR1 KGHSH, CDR2 LQKENI. The length of the CDR3 is 14 residues. The DNA of the CDR3 is TGTGCCAGCTCACGTGGTGGAGTCCAAGAGACCCACTACTTC. It encodes CASSRGGVQETHYF. Full variable domain (missing parts from reference TRBV18 and TRBJ2-5): NAGVMQNPRHLVRRRGQEARLRCSPMKGHSHVYWYRQLPEEGLKFMVYLQKENIIDESGMPKERFSAEFPKEGPSILRIQQVVRGDSAAYFCASSRGGVQETHYFGPGTRLLVL.

The chain couples TRBV11-2 to TRBJ1-2; TRBD1 matches 10 bases. Germline CDR1 and CDR2: SGHAT and FQNNGV. Trimming at V came to 2 bases and at J to 4 bases, leaving 7 bases not matched to a gene. CDR3 length: 16 amino acids. CDR3 in DNA: TGTGCCAGCAGCTTAACCGGGACAGGGGTGGGCTATGGCTACACCTTC. Translation gives CASSLTGTGVGYGYTF.

For this clonotype: This may be a read error: a much more frequent sequence differs by one nucleotide. J is TRBJ2-1 and V is TRBV6-5; 8 bases fit TRBD2. This CDR3 is 15 amino acids long. Germline CDR1 reads MNHEY; CDR2 reads SVGAGI. The CDR3 DNA sequence: TGTGCCAGCAGTCCTCCTTCGGGAGGGTACAATGAGCAGTCCTTC. Residues: CASSPPSGGYNEQSF.

The chain couples TRBV10-3 to TRBJ2-6; 8 bases fit TRBD2. V trimming: 8 bases; J trimming: 0 bases; junction bases outside the gene matches: 6. The CDR3 has 16 amino acids. Looked up from germline, CDR1 is ENHRY and CDR2 is SYGVKD. CDR3 sequence reads: CAIGAGAVSGANVLTF. CDR3 nucleotide sequence: TGTGCCATCGGAGCGGGAGCCGTCTCTGGGGCCAACGTCCTGACTTTC.

The chain carries TRBV6-4 and TRBJ1-1; no firm D call. The CDR3 has 11 amino acids. The germline V gene encodes CDR1 MRHNA and CDR2 SNTAGT. V lost 6 bases, J lost 8 bases, and 10 bases lay in between. CDR3 in DNA: TGTGCCAGCAGCGCAGACGGCGAAGCTTTCTTT. Translation: CASSADGEAFF.

This clonotype was seen a few times. Compared with germline, one end of the junction differs, possibly owing to a read error. The chain couples TRBV20-1 to TRBJ2-1; a possible D gene is TRBD1 (5 bases). Germline assignment: CDR1 DFQATT and CDR2 SNEGSKA (reference sequence). The CDR3 covers 11 residues. The CDR3 spells CSAADLPQGVF. CDR3 sequence (DNA): TGCAGTGCTGCGGATCTTCCCCAGGGTGTCTTC.

The sample holds a few counts of this clonotype. The chain links TRBV5-6 to TRBJ1-2; D might be TRBD1 (5 bases). V was trimmed by 3 bases and J by 7 bases, leaving 19 bases between them. Germline lookup yields CDR1 SGHDT and CDR2 YYEEEE. The CDR3 has 15 residues. The CDR3 loop is CASSSGLKGPGGYTF. The CDR3 DNA sequence: TGTGCCAGCAGCTCGGGGCTAAAGGGACCGGGTGGCTACACCTTC.

Note on this clonotype: A much larger clonotype is one base distant, so this may be a read error. The CDR3 DNA follows: TGTGCCAGCAGTCCGTCCGGGACAGGGGCCTACGAGCAGTACTTC. Translating it yields CASSPSGTGAYEQYF. The chain combines TRBV27 with TRBJ2-7; TRBD1 aligns across 10 bases. The ends lost 5 bases at V and 2 bases at J; junction bases unmatched: 6. Germline values: CDR1 MNHEY, CDR2 SMNVEV (reference sequence). The CDR3 has 15 amino acids.

The rearrangement joins TRBV19 to TRBJ1-4, with D uncertain. The length of the CDR3 is 16 residues. The ends were cut back, 4 bases at V and 0 bases at J, with 12 bases in the middle. Germline V CDR1 and CDR2: LNHDA, SQIVND (reference sequence). The CDR3 sequence is CASSTPGLTTNEKLFF. The CDR3 DNA sequence: TGTGCCAGTAGTACCCCCGGACTGACAACTAATGAAAAACTGTTTTTT.

The chain employs TRBV20-1 and TRBJ1-2; maybe TRBD1 (6 bases). The CDR3 runs to 12 residues. Trimming pared 6 bases from V and 8 bases from J, leaving 16 bases between. Germline V lookup: CDR1 DFQATT, CDR2 SNEGSKA (reference sequence). The CDR3, as DNA: TGCAGTGCCGAAGGGACCGACAGGGGCTACACCTTC. It translates to CSAEGTDRGYTF.

V gene TRBV20-1 combines with J gene TRBJ2-3; 8 nucleotides line up with TRBD2. The germline V gene has CDR1 DFQATT and CDR2 SNEGSKA (reference sequence). The CDR3 is 15 amino acids. The V segment lost 2 bases and the J segment 3 bases; nucleotides outside the gene matches: 7. The CDR3 loop reads CSARRGGSLTDTQYF. CDR3 sequence (DNA): TGCAGTGCTAGACGGGGGGGTAGCCTTACAGATACGCAGTATTTT.

The rearrangement links TRBV30 to TRBJ2-1; D gene uncertain. The ends were cut back, 2 bases at V and 10 bases at J, with 15 bases in the middle. The CDR3 length is 13 residues. Germline loops: CDR1 GTSNPN, CDR2 SVGIG (reference sequence). The CDR3 DNA reads as TGTGCCTGGAGTAAAGACACCTTTCGCGAGCAGTTCTTC. Translated: CAWSKDTFREQFF.

The chain uses TRBV7-2 and TRBJ1-4, with 8 bases fitting TRBD1. CDR1 SGHTA and CDR2 FQGNSA come from the germline V gene. The CDR3 has 14 amino acids. V lost 6 bases and J lost 5; bases outside the gene matches: 5. The CDR3 nucleotides are TGTGCCAGCAGTTTTGGACAGGGAAATGAAAAACTGTTTTTT. Its protein product is CASSFGQGNEKLFF.

The V gene is TRBV5-4, the J gene TRBJ1-2; tentatively, D is TRBD1 (5 bases). Germline V gene sequence: CDR1 SGHNT, CDR2 YYREEE (reference sequence). The ends were cut back, 2 bases at V and 4 bases at J, with 6 bases in the middle. This CDR3 is 12 amino acids long. Here the CDR3 DNA reads TGTGCCAGCAGCTTAGACAGCTATGGCTACACCTTC. Its protein is CASSLDSYGYTF.

The rearrangement links TRBV15 to TRBJ1-5; the D gene is possibly TRBD1 (5 bases). V was clipped by 3 bases and J by 11 bases, with 14 bases between them. The CDR3 is made up of 13 amino acids. From germline, CDR1 is LNHNV and CDR2 YYDKDF (reference sequence). CDR3 residues: CATSRPRGGTQHF. CDR3 nucleotide sequence: TGTGCCACCAGCAGGCCCCGGGGGGGGACCCAGCATTTT.

Concerning this clonotype: A read error may be the cause here, since a much bigger clone is one base away. As DNA, the CDR3 is TGTGCCAGGAGTTACAAGGGCACCCCATTCGGGGCCAACGTCCTGACTTTC. Amino acid sequence: CARSYKGTPFGANVLTF. The chain employs TRBV6-2 or TRBV6-3 and TRBJ2-6; D remains ambiguous. This CDR3 has 17 amino acids. CDR1 and CDR2 from the germline V gene are MNHEY and SVGEGT.

This clonotype was detected only a few times. The chain joins TRBV7-2 to TRBJ2-1; D is uncertain. The germline V gene has CDR1 SGHTA and CDR2 FQGNSA. With 0 bases removed from V and 1 base from J, the gap between germline ends came to 7 bases. The length of the CDR3 is 15 residues. CDR3 in amino acids: CASSLAMGSYNEQFF. In nucleotides, the CDR3 is TGTGCCAGCAGCTTAGCGATGGGGTCCTACAATGAGCAGTTCTTC.

V usage is TRBV20-1 and J usage is TRBJ2-3; tentatively, D is TRBD1 (6 bases). V lost 3 bases, J lost 6 bases, and 16 bases lay in between. This CDR3 has 14 amino acids. CDR1 is DFQATT and CDR2 is SNEGSKA in the germline V gene (reference sequence). The CDR3 sequence: CSASRDIGLDTQYF. The DNA of the CDR3 is TGCAGTGCTAGCCGGGACATTGGGCTGGATACGCAGTATTTT.

This clonotype has more than one count but fewer than ten. The rearrangement joins TRBV6-2 or TRBV6-3 to TRBJ2-7, with D perhaps matching TRBD1 (6 bases). Germline CDR1 and CDR2: MNHEY and SVGEGT. The CDR3 is 15 residues long. Trimming pared 6 bases from V and 4 bases from J, leaving 19 bases between. CDR3 loop: CASRGAGEPWYEQYF. CDR3 DNA sequence: TGTGCCAGCAGGGGGGCAGGGGAGCCTTGGTACGAGCAGTACTTC.

The chain carries TRBV19 and TRBJ1-1; TRBD1 aligns across 9 bases. J lost 4 bases, V lost 5 bases, and 5 bases had no gene match. The CDR3 has 14 amino acids. The germline V gene encodes CDR1 LNHDA and CDR2 SQIVND (reference sequence). This CDR3 reads CASSSRTGATEAFF. In nucleotides, the CDR3 is TGTGCCAGTAGTTCACGGACAGGGGCCACTGAAGCTTTCTTT.

This clonotype was seen only a few times. The chain employs TRBV30 and TRBJ2-1, with 7 bases identical to TRBD2. Per the germline V gene, CDR1 is GTSNPN and CDR2 is SVGIG (reference sequence). The ends lost 0 bases at V and 6 bases at J; junction bases unmatched: 2. The CDR3 has 13 amino acids. The CDR3 DNA follows: TGTGCCTGGAGTGTACGGGGGGTCAATGAGCAGTTCTTC. Translating gives CAWSVRGVNEQFF.

A remark on this clonotype: This could be a read error, since a much larger clone is one nucleotide away. This chain joins TRBV19 and TRBJ1-3; D remains ambiguous. The V gene lost 3 bases and the J gene lost 2 bases, with 8 bases spanning the gap. Germline V CDR1 and CDR2: LNHDA, SQIVND (reference sequence). The CDR3 sequence is 14 residues long. CDR3 sequence (DNA): TGTGCCAGTAGTATTGTCACCGCTGGAAACACCATATATTTT. Translated: CASSIVTAGNTIYF. Complete variable domain (other parts from reference TRBV19 and TRBJ1-3): DGGITQSPKYLFRKEGQNVTLSCEQNLNHDAMYWYRQDPGQGLRLIYYSQIVNDFQKGDIAEGYSVSREKKESFPLTVTSAQKNPTAFYLCASSIVTAGNTIYFGEGSWLTVV.